This T cell receptor (beta chain) was captured by sequencing in a study of cytomegalovirus exposure and HLA in healthy donors. Germline V lookup: CDR1 LNHDA, CDR2 SQIVND (reference sequence). Trimming shortened V by 7 bases and J by 0 bases, and 9 bases separated the two germline ends. This CDR3 contains 14 residues. The PCR had 60 Vbeta and 13 Jbeta primers. Sequenced by immunoSEQ multiplex PCR; TCRdb stores in-frame clones only, minus some. The sample includes 90,000 to 120,000 clones, 60% to 75% seen only once; the top ten take about a tenth. The chain combines TRBV19 with TRBJ1-4, with TRBD1 as a possible D gene (6 bases). The receptor comes from a man in his forties in good health and CMV-seropositive. Sequencing was done on a sample of PBMCs. CDR3 DNA: TGTGCCAGTACCTGGACAGCAACTAATGAAAAACTGTTTTTT. Translated, it gives CASTWTATNEKLFF.